The text below deals with one TCR beta chain. Its antigen target is currently unknown. The sample holds no much larger clone one base away, and base qualities are not on file. The data were obtained in a study of multiple sclerosis patients with progressive multifocal leukoencephalopathy (dated by TCRdb to the late 2010s). Broadly, across the study: Peripheral T and B cells were examined in MS patients who went on to develop PML (4 under natalizumab, 1 after alemtuzumab) as well as in treated patients who did not. Two natalizumab-treated patients who later developed PML were followed longitudinally from before therapy through 6 and 12 months to PML onset. The study was designed to detect JC virus-specific or public T-cell expansions arising at the time of PML onset. The paper as a whole reports these results and caveats: Only PML patients had TRB clones above 0.5% frequency, but the clones expanded at PML onset were already present before and during natalizumab therapy. Analysis was limited to peripheral blood, even though cerebrospinal fluid or brain lymphocytes might be more informative for natalizumab-associated PML. Less diverse TRB repertoires in most PML patients were suggested by lower normalized Shannon entropy, whereas values near 1 were observed in the natalizumab-treated controls. When PML developed, no shared TRBV or TRBJ gene usage and no preferred TRBV-TRBJ pairings were found. Given the small, descriptive cohort, it remained unclear whether the study findings reflect JC virus infection or general immunocompromise.

The library was obtained by the immunoSEQ multiplex PCR assay. To estimate template counts and remove amplification bias, each PCR was spiked with synthetic inline TR CDR3 controls covering all V-J pairings. Reads were processed so that amplification and sequencing bias were reduced, and quantification was performed against synthetic TR CDR3 analogs. As for how the authors treated the data: Raw data were processed in ImmunoSEQ Analyzer, with out-of-frame sequences and CDR3s containing stop codons removed, and gene names were assigned according to IMGT nomenclature. Repertoire diversity was summarized as normalized Shannon entropy, defined as 1 minus Pielou's evenness. TRB sequences were treated as identical only when sharing V gene, J gene and CDR3. Public PML clonotypes were defined as CDR3s shared by two or more PML-onset samples but absent from earlier samples, from controls, and from public databases. CDR3 amino acid composition by position was analyzed with Skylign using the observed count method. Entries here come from immuneACCESS through TCRdb and include only in-frame sequences with V and J called. Some clones fail to appear in such tables; in the studies checked, an unresolved V gene covers under half of the shortfall, and the cause of the remainder is unknown. The DNA gave D and trimming, while V, J and clone size come from that table. This sample gives over 25,000 clones in total; roughly 86% of them show up just once. The ten biggest clones cover approximately 1.6% of the sample.

The time point tag for this specimen amounts to: more than five months of natalizumab therapy. The treatment or condition label for this specimen denotes: on natalizumab therapy at sampling. Interferon beta had previously been received by all listed patients, and all PML patients were female. At 6 and 12 months of natalizumab therapy, T1 and T2 blood samples were collected, respectively. Isolation of peripheral blood mononuclear cells was performed by Ficoll-Hypaque density gradient centrifugation. The sequences come from PBMCs, collected from a patient treated with natalizumab. This clonotype originated in a human donor with multiple sclerosis.

Here the CDR3 is given as CAALGGGFVGELFF. The DNA sequence reads TGTGCCGCGCTCGGGGGAGGGTTCGTCGGGGAGCTGTTTTTT. Rearrangement joined TRBV28 to TRBJ2-2; 7 middle bases align to TRBD2. The germline V end is reduced by 11 bases and the J end by 7 bases; junction bases left unmatched: 13. CDR1 and CDR2, per the germline V gene, are MDHEN and SYDVKM. Spanning cysteine to phenylalanine, the CDR3 consists of 14 amino acids. The read is trimmed to its CDR3 DNA, 42 bases read in frame from base 1.